The next 22 T cell receptor beta chains were all read from a single sample in a study of blood T cell repertoires in COVID-19. TCRdb's copy holds only in-frame clones and misses some; the assay was immunoSEQ multiplex PCR. This table has about 500,000 clones, 80% to 90% appearing once. The sequencing sample was made of peripheral blood. The receptors originated from a man aged 18 to 29 with COVID-19, enrolled during active disease.

This clone showed up just a few times. The chain recombines TRBV2 with TRBJ2-2; 7 nucleotides match TRBD2. The CDR3 runs 14 residues. Germline values: CDR1 SNHLY, CDR2 FYNNEI. V lost 11 bases and J lost 2; bases outside the gene matches: 8. Written as DNA, the CDR3 is TGTGCCGGGTCGACTAGCCGAAACACCGGGGAGCTGTTTTTT. The encoded protein is CAGSTSRNTGELFF. Combining the CDR3 with reference TRBV2 and TRBJ2-2 gives the whole variable domain EPEVTQTPSHQVTQMGQEVILRCVPISNHLYFYWYRQILGQKVEFLVSFYNNEISEKSEIFDDQFSVERPDGSNFTLKIRSTKLEDSAMYFCAGSTSRNTGELFFGEGSRLTVL.

The chain employs TRBV24-1 and TRBJ2-1, with TRBD2 matching over 12 bases. Germline V gene data show CDR1 as KGHDR and CDR2 as SFDVKD. The CDR3 covers 14 residues. V lost 9 bases and J lost 10; bases outside the gene matches: 9. The CDR3 reads CATATSGRSREQFF. For the CDR3, the DNA is TGTGCCACCGCAACTAGCGGGAGGAGCAGGGAGCAGTTCTTC.

The rearrangement links TRBV5-6 to TRBJ2-5, with D unresolved. There are 12 residues in the CDR3. The V and J ends lost 2 bases and 5 bases respectively, with 7 bases between them. Germline loops: CDR1 SGHDT, CDR2 YYEEEE. The CDR3: CASSFSRETQYF. The CDR3 region has the DNA TGTGCCAGCAGCTTTTCGCGGGAGACCCAGTACTTC.

The genes are TRBV6-1 and TRBJ2-5, with D hard to call. V was trimmed by 1 base and J by 4 bases, leaving 13 bases between them. Germline V gene data show CDR1 as MNHNS and CDR2 as SASEGT. The CDR3 totals 15 residues. CDR3 DNA: TGTGCCAGCAGTGAAGTCGCGAGAAAGCGAGAGACCCAGTACTTC. Amino acid sequence: CASSEVARKRETQYF.

The chain is built from TRBV7-6 and TRBJ2-4; 13 bases align to TRBD2. The CDR3 totals 20 residues. V was pared by 5 bases and J by 8 bases, with 21 bases of the junction left unmatched. Germline assignment: CDR1 SGHVS and CDR2 FNYEAQ. The CDR3: CASSRGPKLGLAGSYDIQYF. The DNA of the CDR3 is TGTGCCAGCAGCCGAGGCCCCAAGTTGGGACTAGCGGGGAGTTACGACATTCAGTACTTC.

This chain uses TRBV10-2 with TRBJ1-2; TRBD1 agrees at 7 bases. V was clipped by 2 bases and J by 2 bases; unmatched bases: 2. This CDR3 region has 14 residues. CDR1 is WSHSY, CDR2 SAAADI, per germline. The CDR3 protein is CASSETGVNYGYTF. CDR3 nucleotide sequence: TGCGCCAGCAGTGAGACAGGGGTAAACTATGGCTACACCTTC.

CDR3 in amino acids: CASSARGGLSYEQYF. DNA of the CDR3: TGTGCCAGCAGCGCGCGGGGGGGCCTATCCTACGAGCAGTACTTC. The rearrangement uses TRBV3-1 (or the pseudogene TRBV3-2) and TRBJ2-7; 9 nucleotides align to TRBD2. The ends lost 5 bases at V and 1 base at J; junction bases unmatched: 6. This CDR3 spans 15 amino acids. Germline V gene lookup returns CDR1 LGHDT and CDR2 YNNKEL (reference sequence).

This clone was detected only once. The CDR3 reads CASSLSGARADYEQYF. CDR3 bases: TGTGCCAGCAGCTTAAGCGGGGCCAGGGCTGACTACGAGCAGTACTTC. The chain links TRBV7-8 to TRBJ2-7, with 7 nucleotides matching TRBD2. Trimming cost V 2 bases and J 3 bases; bases outside gene matches: 10. Germline values: CDR1 SGHVS, CDR2 FQNEAQ. This CDR3 has 16 amino acids.

J is TRBJ2-3 and V is TRBV24-1; maybe TRBD1 (6 bases). From germline, CDR1 is KGHDR and CDR2 SFDVKD. The length of the CDR3 is 12 residues. With 9 bases removed from V and 9 bases from J, the gap between germline ends came to 15 bases. The CDR3 loop reads CATGTGSGTQYF. CDR3 sequence (DNA): TGTGCCACCGGCACAGGGTCCGGCACGCAGTATTTT.

The chain uses TRBV15 and TRBJ1-1; 7 bases fit TRBD1. The germline V gene encodes CDR1 LNHNV and CDR2 YYDKDF (reference sequence). V gave up 0 bases and J gave up 0 bases; unmatched junction bases: 4. There are 16 residues in the CDR3. CDR3 DNA sequence: TGTGCCACCAGCAGAGAGACAGGGTACCTGAACACTGAAGCTTTCTTT. It encodes CATSRETGYLNTEAFF.

J is TRBJ2-1 and V is TRBV11-2; a weak D match, TRBD2 (6 bases). This CDR3 contains 15 residues. CDR1 and CDR2 (germline): SGHAT, FQNNGV. V lost 0 bases to trimming and J lost 5 bases, with 11 bases between them. The CDR3, as DNA: TGTGCCAGCAGCTTAGAGATAGCGGTCAACAATGAGCAGTTCTTC. Protein sequence: CASSLEIAVNNEQFF. The whole variable domain, remainder taken from reference TRBV11-2 and TRBJ2-1, is EAGVAQSPRYKIIEKRQSVAFWCNPISGHATLYWYQQILGQGPKLLIQFQNNGVVDDSQLPKDRFSAERLKGVDSTLKIQPAKLEDSAVYLCASSLEIAVNNEQFFGPGTRLTVL.

This clone has a count of ten or more. The rearrangement joins TRBV3-1 (or the pseudogene TRBV3-2) to TRBJ1-2; 8 positions agree with TRBD1. J gave up 4 bases and V 7 bases, and 5 bases lay outside the gene matches. The germline gives CDR1 LGHDT, CDR2 YNNKEL (reference sequence). The CDR3 extends over 13 amino acids. Here the CDR3 reads CASTRRGLYGYTF. For the CDR3, the DNA is TGTGCCAGCACCCGCAGGGGGCTCTATGGCTACACCTTC.

This clone was counted a few times. V usage is TRBV6-4 and J usage is TRBJ2-3; 7 bases line up with TRBD2. The CDR3 runs to 15 residues. With V trimmed by 3 bases and J by 2 bases, 5 bases remained unmatched. From germline, CDR1 is MRHNA and CDR2 SNTAGT. The CDR3 reads CASSEKLADTDTQYF. The CDR3 DNA is TGTGCCAGCAGTGAAAAGCTAGCGGACACAGATACGCAGTATTTT.

In nucleotides, the CDR3 is TGTGCCAGCAGCCAAGGAGTTTCATACAATGAGCAGTTCTTC. It encodes CASSQGVSYNEQFF. The chain combines TRBV3-1 (or the pseudogene TRBV3-2) with TRBJ2-1, with D unresolved. Trimming removed 1 base from V and 4 bases from J, with 8 bases in between. Germline loops: CDR1 LGHDT, CDR2 YNNKEL (reference sequence). The CDR3 spans 14 residues.

The genes are TRBV19 and TRBJ2-1, with a tentative D call TRBD2 (5 bases). The CDR3 extends over 13 amino acids. CDR1 is LNHDA and CDR2 is SQIVND in the germline V gene (reference sequence). V shed 3 bases and J shed 7 bases, with 10 bases lying between them. CDR3 residues: CASSMAEGNEQFF. The CDR3 DNA is TGTGCCAGTAGTATGGCAGAGGGAAATGAGCAGTTCTTC.

V and J are TRBV5-4 and TRBJ2-3; the D gene is possibly TRBD2 (5 bases). With 0 bases removed from V and 0 bases from J, the gap between germline ends came to 11 bases. Germline V gene sequence: CDR1 SGHNT, CDR2 YYREEE (reference sequence). The CDR3 totals 16 residues. The CDR3 loop is CASSLGGGPSTDTQYF. For the CDR3, the DNA is TGTGCCAGCAGCTTGGGAGGCGGGCCCAGCACAGATACGCAGTATTTT.

The J gene is TRBJ2-2, the V gene TRBV13; weak D call: TRBD2 (6 bases). The CDR3 loop spans 15 amino acids. The V end was cut by 3 bases, the J end by 6 bases, with 14 bases between. The germline V gene has CDR1 PRHDT and CDR2 FYEKMQ (reference sequence). CDR3 in amino acids: CASSLEGFLAGELFF. DNA of the CDR3: TGTGCCAGCAGCTTGGAGGGCTTTCTCGCCGGGGAGCTGTTTTTT.

This clone was detected a few times. The chain recombines TRBV11-1 with TRBJ2-2, with 9 nucleotides matching TRBD1. Trimming removed 3 bases from V and 7 bases from J; junction bases left unmatched: 6. Germline V gene sequence: CDR1 SGHAT, CDR2 FQDESV (reference sequence). The CDR3 length is 15 residues. The CDR3 spells CASSFGQGTDGELFF. The CDR3 nucleotides read TGTGCCAGCAGCTTCGGACAGGGGACGGACGGGGAGCTGTTTTTT.

The chain combines TRBV15 with TRBJ1-2, with D maybe TRBD1 (6 bases). The germline gives CDR1 LNHNV, CDR2 YYDKDF (reference sequence). The CDR3 sequence is 14 residues long. The V gene lost 0 bases and the J gene lost 6 bases, with 11 bases spanning the gap. This CDR3 reads CATSREAGVDGYTF. The CDR3, as DNA: TGTGCCACCAGCAGAGAGGCAGGGGTGGATGGCTACACCTTC.

The gene calls are TRBV24-1 and TRBJ2-5, with 14 bases fitting TRBD2. Looked up from germline, CDR1 is KGHDR and CDR2 is SFDVKD. The junction had 0 bases not matched to a gene; V was cut back by 0 bases and J by 4 bases. The CDR3 is 16 residues long. The DNA for the CDR3 is TGTGCCACCAGTGATTTGGGACTAGCGGGAGGAGAGACCCAGTACTTC. It is translated as CATSDLGLAGGETQYF.

There are a few counts of this clone. This rearrangement joins TRBV24-1 to TRBJ2-1; 12 nucleotides line up with TRBD2. This CDR3 is 16 amino acids long. The ends lost 3 bases at V and 4 bases at J; junction bases unmatched: 3. Germline V gene data show CDR1 as KGHDR and CDR2 as SFDVKD. In DNA form, the CDR3 reads TGTGCCACCAGTGATACTCTAGCGGGAGGGTACAATGAGCAGTTCTTC. It is translated as CATSDTLAGGYNEQFF.

This clone was seen a handful of times. The chain carries TRBV7-9 and TRBJ1-4; 8 bases are a match to TRBD1. The trim removed 2 bases at V and 6 bases at J, leaving 2 bases unmatched. Germline CDR1 reads SEHNR; CDR2 reads FQNEAQ (reference sequence). There are 14 residues in the CDR3. CDR3 DNA sequence: TGTGCCAGCAGCTTATCAGGGGGCCATGAAAAACTGTTTTTT. It yields the protein CASSLSGGHEKLFF.